This passage covers 28 T cell receptor beta chains from one sample sequenced in a study of radiotherapy plus CTLA-4 blockade in lung cancer. Generated by immunoSEQ multiplex PCR, the TCRdb table keeps only in-frame clones and is missing some. The sample includes more than 75,000 clones, around 87% of them seen just once. The sequenced sample was peripheral blood, obtained from a patient treated with radiotherapy plus ipilimumab. These receptor sequences come from a human donor with non-small cell lung cancer who had stable disease on radiotherapy plus ipilimumab.

The chain carries TRBV5-1 and TRBJ1-1; unclear D gene. Trimming took 1 base from V and 1 from J, leaving 5 bases between them. The germline V gene encodes CDR1 SGHRS and CDR2 YFSETQ. This CDR3 is built from 13 residues. The CDR3 here is CASSLWQNTEAFF. CDR3 nucleotides: TGCGCCAGCAGCTTGTGGCAGAACACTGAAGCTTTCTTT.

The V call is TRBV27, the J call TRBJ1-1, with 11 nucleotides matching TRBD1. Germline V gene data show CDR1 as MNHEY and CDR2 as SMNVEV (reference sequence). Trimming at V came to 1 base and at J to 4 bases, leaving 2 bases not matched to a gene. CDR3 length equals 15 residues. CDR3 nucleotides: TGTGCCAGCAGTTTATTGGGGACAGGGGGCACTGAAGCTTTCTTT. Residues: CASSLLGTGGTEAFF.

V and J are TRBV2 and TRBJ1-5; tentative D call: TRBD1 (6 bases). Between the trimmed V and J ends, which lost 5 bases and 4 bases, there was a span of 24 bases. Germline V lookup: CDR1 SNHLY, CDR2 FYNNEI. This CDR3 comprises 18 residues. Here the CDR3 DNA reads TGTGCCAGCAGTCCCCTCATAGGGGGGGCCCTGGGGAATCAGCCCCAGCATTTT. It encodes CASSPLIGGALGNQPQHF.

Remarks on this clone: At the DNA level, this CDR3 is encoded by other sequences in the same sample as well. The chain uses TRBV2 and TRBJ1-4; D not certain. The germline V gene has CDR1 SNHLY and CDR2 FYNNEI. The V and J ends lost 6 bases and 0 bases respectively, with 8 bases between them. The CDR3 spans 14 residues. For the CDR3, the DNA is TGTGCCAGCAGCGTACGAACAACTAATGAAAAACTGTTTTTT. Translating gives CASSVRTTNEKLFF.

This rearrangement joins TRBV18 to TRBJ1-3; TRBD1 aligns across 7 bases. Germline V lookup: CDR1 KGHSH, CDR2 LQKENI. The CDR3 is 14 residues long. J gave up 4 bases and V 0 bases, and 0 bases lay outside the gene matches. CDR3 protein: CASSPPGQGNTIYF. CDR3 nucleotide sequence: TGTGCCAGCTCACCACCGGGACAGGGAAACACCATATATTTT.

The chain is built from TRBV4-2 and TRBJ1-2, with no clear D. The CDR3 consists of 14 residues. Germline-derived CDR1 and CDR2 are LGHNA and YNFKEQ. V dropped 4 bases and J dropped 2 bases, with 11 bases sitting between them. CDR3 nucleotide sequence: TGTGCCAGCAGCCCCCTAAGTGGAAACTATGGCTACACCTTC. It specifies CASSPLSGNYGYTF.

The chain has TRBV30 and TRBJ1-3, with 9 bases matching TRBD1. The V gene's germline CDR1 is GTSNPN and CDR2 SVGIG (reference sequence). V was clipped by 3 bases and J by 0 bases; unmatched bases: 3. This CDR3 has 15 amino acids. The CDR3 DNA reads TGTGCCTGGAGAGGACAGGGGATCTCTGGAAACACCATATATTTT. Amino acids: CAWRGQGISGNTIYF.

This sequence joins TRBV30 and TRBJ2-5; D is undetermined. The ends were cut back, 2 bases at V and 2 bases at J, with 12 bases in the middle. CDR3 length: 14 amino acids. Germline CDR1 is GTSNPN and CDR2 is SVGIG (reference sequence). The CDR3 here is CAWSPPLFQETQYF. For the CDR3, the DNA is TGTGCCTGGAGTCCACCTTTATTTCAAGAGACCCAGTACTTC.

The chain joins TRBV9 to TRBJ2-1; D unclear. V lost 0 bases, J lost 9 bases, and 7 bases lay in between. Per germline, CDR1 SGDLS and CDR2 YYNGEE. The CDR3 length is 12 residues. The CDR3 here is CASSVVGSEQFF. As DNA, the CDR3 is TGTGCCAGCAGCGTAGTAGGTAGTGAGCAGTTCTTC. The full variable domain, rest sourced from reference TRBV9 and TRBJ2-1, is DSGVTQTPKHLITATGQRVTLRCSPRSGDLSVYWYQQSLDQGLQFLIQYYNGEERAKGNILERFSAQQFPDLHSELNLSSLELGDSALYFCASSVVGSEQFFGPGTRLTVL.

This clone was detected only a few times. The rearrangement joins TRBV19 to TRBJ2-6; D is undetermined. Germline CDR1 LNHDA, CDR2 SQIVND (reference sequence). Trimming removed 4 bases at V and 4 bases at J, with 20 bases between. CDR3 length equals 18 residues. CDR3 in amino acids: CASSTSSGPFTGANVLTF. The CDR3 nucleotides read TGTGCCAGTAGTACGTCTTCAGGCCCATTTACAGGGGCCAACGTCCTGACTTTC.

The rearrangement uses TRBV5-4 and TRBJ2-7; 11 bases map to TRBD1. The germline V gene has CDR1 SGHNT and CDR2 YYREEE (reference sequence). With V trimmed by 3 bases and J by 4 bases, 3 bases remained unmatched. CDR3 length: 14 residues. The CDR3 region has the DNA TGTGCCAGCAGCTCGGACAGGGGGCTTTACGAGCAGTACTTC. Protein sequence: CASSSDRGLYEQYF.

This sequence joins TRBV5-1 and TRBJ2-6; 7 nucleotides align to TRBD2. This CDR3 comprises 18 residues. CDR1 and CDR2 from the germline V gene are SGHRS and YFSETQ. After removal of 0 bases from V and 2 bases from J, the junction contained 8 bases not matched to a gene. Written as DNA, the CDR3 is TGCGCCAGCAGCTTGGCCGAACTAGCGCTCGCTGGGGCCAACGTCCTGACTTTC. It is translated as CASSLAELALAGANVLTF. Complete variable domain (other parts from reference TRBV5-1 and TRBJ2-6): KAGVTQTPRYLIKTRGQQVTLSCSPISGHRSVSWYQQTPGQGLQFLFEYFSETQRNKGNFPGRFSGRQFSNSRSEMNVSTLELGDSALYLCASSLAELALAGANVLTFGAGSRLTVL.

The V and J genes are TRBV30 and TRBJ1-4, with D perhaps matching TRBD1 (5 bases). Looked up from germline, CDR1 is GTSNPN and CDR2 is SVGIG (reference sequence). V gave up 1 base and J gave up 6 bases, with 9 bases separating them. CDR3 size: 13 residues. CDR3 coding DNA: TGTGCCTGGAGTGGCCAGGGTTATGAAAAACTGTTTTTT. Amino acid sequence: CAWSGQGYEKLFF.

The chain combines TRBV28 with TRBJ2-2; 9 nucleotides agree with TRBD2. In germline, CDR1 is MDHEN, CDR2 SYDVKM. This CDR3 has 13 amino acids. The J segment lost 12 bases and the V segment lost 6 bases, leaving 8 bases of the junction unmatched. CDR3 in amino acids: CASRGLAGVQLFF. The CDR3 nucleotides are TGTGCCAGCAGGGGACTAGCAGGGGTCCAGCTGTTTTTT.

This clone has more than one count but fewer than ten. The V call is TRBV6-5, the J call TRBJ1-2; D gene uncertain. Deletions cut 0 bases from V and 10 bases from J, with 12 bases between. The CDR3 has 13 amino acids. The V gene's germline CDR1 is MNHEY and CDR2 SVGAGI. CDR3 coding DNA: TGTGCCAGCAGTTACTCTAGTGCCGACTCCTACACCTTC. It specifies CASSYSSADSYTF.

This clone was seen just once. This chain joins TRBV5-1 and TRBJ2-5; 9 bases map to TRBD2. J gave up 4 bases and V 4 bases, and 11 bases lay outside the gene matches. The CDR3 totals 16 residues. CDR1 and CDR2 (germline): SGHRS, YFSETQ. The CDR3 DNA reads TGCGCCAGCAGCACGGGGACTAGCTCTCGGGCAGAGACCCAGTACTTC. This codes for CASSTGTSSRAETQYF.

This chain uses TRBV9 with TRBJ2-1, with 11 bases aligning to TRBD2. Germline V gene data show CDR1 as SGDLS and CDR2 as YYNGEE. Unmatched junction bases numbered 11, after V lost 4 bases and J lost 8 bases. The CDR3 covers 16 residues. The CDR3 bases are TGTGCCAGCAGCCCCCGCAGTAGCGGGAGGGACCATGAGCAGTTCTTC. Protein product: CASSPRSSGRDHEQFF.

The chain uses TRBV9 and TRBJ2-7; D is unresolved. CDR3 length equals 13 residues. The germline V gene encodes CDR1 SGDLS and CDR2 YYNGEE. V was cut by 3 bases and J by 5 bases, with 12 bases left in between. The CDR3 loop is CASSGVELNEQYF. The CDR3 DNA reads TGTGCCAGCAGCGGGGTGGAGCTGAACGAGCAGTACTTC.

This chain connects TRBV28 to TRBJ1-1, with 9 nucleotides matching TRBD1. V lost 1 base to trimming and J lost 5 bases; unmatched junction nucleotides: 8. In germline, CDR1 is MDHEN, CDR2 SYDVKM. This CDR3 is 16 amino acids long. CDR3: CASSLSRGQGWTEAFF. DNA of the CDR3: TGTGCCAGCAGTTTATCGCGGGGACAGGGTTGGACTGAAGCTTTCTTT.

The chain couples TRBV11-2 to TRBJ2-7, with D maybe TRBD2 (6 bases). CDR3 length equals 13 residues. Germline CDR1 is SGHAT and CDR2 is FQNNGV. V was trimmed by 5 bases and J by 5 bases, leaving 13 bases between them. Here the CDR3 reads CASSPLGEDEQYF. The CDR3 DNA reads as TGTGCCAGCAGCCCGCTAGGGGAGGACGAGCAGTACTTC.

The CDR3: CSRGTGYEQYF. CDR3 DNA sequence: TGCAGCCGCGGGACGGGTTACGAGCAGTACTTC. This chain joins TRBV20-1 and TRBJ2-7; perhaps TRBD2 as D (6 bases). In germline, CDR1 is DFQATT, CDR2 SNEGSKA (reference sequence). This CDR3 region has 11 residues.

This clone was observed a few times. J is TRBJ1-5 and V is TRBV7-3; the D gene is possibly TRBD1 (6 bases). V shed 5 bases and J shed 7 bases, with 15 bases lying between them. The germline CDR1 and CDR2 sequences are SGHTA and FQGTGA. The CDR3 is 14 amino acids. CDR3 loop: CASSQQGGGQPQHF. CDR3 DNA sequence: TGTGCCAGCAGCCAACAGGGAGGAGGACAGCCCCAGCATTTT.

The J gene is TRBJ1-1, the V gene TRBV6-1; D call uncertain. Germline CDR1 and CDR2: MNHNS and SASEGT. This CDR3 has 14 residues. Trimming shortened V by 3 bases and J by 5 bases, and 13 bases separated the two germline ends. The CDR3 loop reads CASSEQPSRTEAFF. The CDR3 DNA is TGTGCCAGCAGTGAGCAGCCCTCTAGGACTGAAGCTTTCTTT.

This chain links TRBV27 with TRBJ2-1; 7 nucleotides agree with TRBD2. Germline assignment: CDR1 MNHEY and CDR2 SMNVEV (reference sequence). CDR3 length equals 17 residues. V was pared by 8 bases and J by 9 bases, with 22 bases of the junction left unmatched. CDR3 coding DNA: TGTGCCAGCCAACTGGAGGGAGCGGGACCCCCGTTGGGTGAGCAGTTCTTC. This sequence encodes CASQLEGAGPPLGEQFF.

The chain has TRBV6-1 and TRBJ2-1; 8 nucleotides match TRBD2. The V gene end was trimmed by 4 bases and the J gene end by 1 base; junction bases not matched to a gene: 6. The CDR3 runs 16 residues. Per germline, CDR1 MNHNS and CDR2 SASEGT. CDR3: CASSARTGGSYNEQFF. CDR3 DNA sequence: TGTGCCAGCAGTGCGCGGACGGGAGGGTCCTACAATGAGCAGTTCTTC.

The chain combines TRBV11-2 with TRBJ2-3; D call uncertain. The V gene lost 4 bases and the J gene lost 2 bases, with 13 bases spanning the gap. Germline V CDR1 and CDR2: SGHAT, FQNNGV. The CDR3 is made up of 15 amino acids. CDR3: CASSSFGVITDTQYF. CDR3 DNA sequence: TGTGCCAGCAGCTCTTTTGGCGTCATCACAGATACGCAGTATTTT.

The chain uses TRBV5-1 and TRBJ1-1; tentative D call: TRBD1 (6 bases). Looked up from germline, CDR1 is SGHRS and CDR2 is YFSETQ. V shed 4 bases and J shed 1 base, with 14 bases lying between them. CDR3 length: 15 amino acids. CDR3 sequence: CASSPLVGGNTEAFF. The CDR3 coding sequence is TGCGCCAGCAGCCCCCTCGTAGGGGGGAACACTGAAGCTTTCTTT.

This chain connects TRBV9 to TRBJ1-1; D perhaps matches TRBD1 (5 bases). CDR1 is SGDLS and CDR2 is YYNGEE in the germline V gene. With 0 bases removed from V and 1 base from J, the gap between germline ends came to 13 bases. CDR3 length: 16 amino acids. For the CDR3, the DNA is TGTGCCAGCAGCGTAGGGGGCGACGGGAGGAACACTGAAGCTTTCTTT. Residues: CASSVGGDGRNTEAFF.